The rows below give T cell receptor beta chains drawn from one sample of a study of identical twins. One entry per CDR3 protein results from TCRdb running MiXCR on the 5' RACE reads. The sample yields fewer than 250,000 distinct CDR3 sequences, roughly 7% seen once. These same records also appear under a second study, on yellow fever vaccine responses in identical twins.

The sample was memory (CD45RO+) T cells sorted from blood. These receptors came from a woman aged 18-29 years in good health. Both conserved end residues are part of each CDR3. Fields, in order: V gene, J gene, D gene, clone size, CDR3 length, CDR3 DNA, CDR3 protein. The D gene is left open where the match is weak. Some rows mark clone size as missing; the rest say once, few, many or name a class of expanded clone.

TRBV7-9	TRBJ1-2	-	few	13	TGTGCGGTGGAGGGGCGTCCTAACTATGGCTACACCTTC	CAVEGRPNYGYTF
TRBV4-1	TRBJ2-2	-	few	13	TGCGCCAGCAGCCAATGGGTTTCCGGGGAGCTGTTTTTT	CASSQWVSGELFF
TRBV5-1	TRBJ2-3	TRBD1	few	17	TGCGCCAGCAGCTTCGGACAGGGGGAGGCTGGGACAGATACGCAGTATTTT	CASSFGQGEAGTDTQYF
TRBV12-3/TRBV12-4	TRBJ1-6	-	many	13	TGTGCCAGCAGCCCAACCTGGGGTTCACCCCTCCACTTT	CASSPTWGSPLHF
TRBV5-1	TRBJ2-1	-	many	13	TGCGCCAGCTCCTGGGAGCCCCGCAATGAGCAGTTCTTC	CASSWEPRNEQFF
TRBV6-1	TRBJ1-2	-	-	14	TGTGTCACGGGAAACGGGGGCGTTCCGTATGGCTACACCTTC	CVTGNGGVPYGYTF
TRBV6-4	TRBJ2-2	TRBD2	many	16	TGTGCCAGCAGTCTTACTAGCGGTACGAACACCGGGGAGCTGTTTTTT	CASSLTSGTNTGELFF
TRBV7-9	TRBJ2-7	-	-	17	TGTGCCAGCAGCTTAGAATACGTTGGGCAGGGGTCATACGAGCAGTACTTC	CASSLEYVGQGSYEQYF
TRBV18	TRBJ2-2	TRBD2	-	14	TGTGCCAGCTCACAGACTAGCGACGCCGGGGAGCTGTTTTTT	CASSQTSDAGELFF
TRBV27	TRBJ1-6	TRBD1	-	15	TGTGCCAGCAGTGGGACAGGGGGTCCGAATTCACCCCTCCACTTT	CASSGTGGPNSPLHF
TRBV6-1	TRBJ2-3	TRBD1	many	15	TGTGCCAGCACCAAGAGGACAGGGGGCGCAGATACGCAGTATTTT	CASTKRTGGADTQYF
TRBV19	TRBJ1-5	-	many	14	TGTGCCAGTAGTGCCCGACTTGCCAGGCAGCCCCAGCATTTT	CASSARLARQPQHF
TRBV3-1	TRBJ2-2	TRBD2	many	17	TGTGCCAGCAGCCAATACAGCTCTAGCGGGGGCACCGGGGAGCTGTTTTTT	CASSQYSSSGGTGELFF
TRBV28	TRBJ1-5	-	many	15	TGTGCCAGCAGTTTGGAGGGACAACGGGATCAGCCCCAGCATTTT	CASSLEGQRDQPQHF
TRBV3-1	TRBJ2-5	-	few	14	TGTGCCAGCAGCCAAGGGGAGGTGGGGCAGACCCAGTACTTC	CASSQGEVGQTQYF
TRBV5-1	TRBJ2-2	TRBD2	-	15	TGCGCCAGCAGCTCCATAGCGGGAGGGTCCGGGGAGCTGTTTTTT	CASSSIAGGSGELFF
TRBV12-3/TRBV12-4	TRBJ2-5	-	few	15	TGTGCCAGCAGGCCCATCACGAAGGGGGAAGGGACCCAGTACTTC	CASRPITKGEGTQYF
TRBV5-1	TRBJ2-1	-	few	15	TGCGCCAGCAGCTTGGCCCTCTTGGGGGCCCATGAGCAGTTCTTC	CASSLALLGAHEQFF
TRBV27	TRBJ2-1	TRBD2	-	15	TGTGCCAGCAGTTTCTCCGGGACTAGCTACAATGAGCAGTTCTTC	CASSFSGTSYNEQFF
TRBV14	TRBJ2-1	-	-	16	TGTGCCAGCAGCCAATTAGTTCTTGGAACCGACAATGAGCAGTTCTTC	CASSQLVLGTDNEQFF
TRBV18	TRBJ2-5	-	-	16	TGTGCCAGCTCACGGGATCGGGGTCTCGGAGGGGAGACCCAGTACTTC	CASSRDRGLGGETQYF
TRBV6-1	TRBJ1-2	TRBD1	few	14	TGTGCCAGCAGTGGAGGGACAGGGTCCTATGGCTACACCTTC	CASSGGTGSYGYTF
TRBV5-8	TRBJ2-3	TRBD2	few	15	TGTGCCAGCACCTCGCAGACTAGCGGGACAGATACGCAGTATTTT	CASTSQTSGTDTQYF
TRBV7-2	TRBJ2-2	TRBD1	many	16	TGTGCCAGCAGGACCTCCGGGACAGGGAACACCGGGGAGCTGTTTTTT	CASRTSGTGNTGELFF
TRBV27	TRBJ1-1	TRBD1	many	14	TGTGCCAGCAGGAAACAGGGGTTGAACACTGAAGCTTTCTTT	CASRKQGLNTEAFF
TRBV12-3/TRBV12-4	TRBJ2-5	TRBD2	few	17	TGTGCCAGCAGTTTCAGGTTCAAGAGCGGGGGGGTAGAGACCCAGTACTTC	CASSFRFKSGGVETQYF
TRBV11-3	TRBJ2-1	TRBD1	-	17	TGTGCCAGCAGCTTAGATCGGTGGGACAGGGGAGGCAATGAGCAGTTCTTC	CASSLDRWDRGGNEQFF
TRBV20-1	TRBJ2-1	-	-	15	TGCAGTGCCCACCCCCGCTGGACCTCCTACAATGAGCAGTTCTTC	CSAHPRWTSYNEQFF
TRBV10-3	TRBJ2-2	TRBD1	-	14	TGTGCCATCACTCGGGACAGGGCCACCGGGGAGCTGTTTTTT	CAITRDRATGELFF
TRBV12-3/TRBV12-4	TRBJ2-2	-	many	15	TGTGCCAGCAGTCGGGGGGCTCCGAACACCGGGGAGCTGTTTTTT	CASSRGAPNTGELFF
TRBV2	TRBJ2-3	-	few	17	TGTGCCAGCAGCCGACGGCAGGGGGCGGGGGGCACAGATACGCAGTATTTT	CASSRRQGAGGTDTQYF
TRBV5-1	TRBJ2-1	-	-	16	TGCGCCAGCAGCTTGGTTGGGACAAGCTCCTACAATGAGCAGTTCTTC	CASSLVGTSSYNEQFF
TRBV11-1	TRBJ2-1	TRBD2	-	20	TGTGCCAGCAGCCAGTTAAGCGGGAGCACTCGCAGTATTACCTACAATGAGCAGTTCTTC	CASSQLSGSTRSITYNEQFF
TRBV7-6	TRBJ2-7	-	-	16	TGTGCCAGCAGCCACCTTGGGAGAGACTCCGTCTACGAGCAGTACTTC	CASSHLGRDSVYEQYF
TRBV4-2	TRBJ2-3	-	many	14	TGTGCCAGCAGCCAAAAGGACAACACAGATACGCAGTATTTT	CASSQKDNTDTQYF
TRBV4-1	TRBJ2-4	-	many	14	TGCGCCAGCAGACCCGGGACCTCAAAAAACATTCAGTACTTC	CASRPGTSKNIQYF
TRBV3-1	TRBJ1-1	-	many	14	TGTGCCAGCAGCCAATCGGGGGGACGAACTGAAGCTTTCTTT	CASSQSGGRTEAFF
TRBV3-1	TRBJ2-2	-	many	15	TGTGCCAGCAGCCCCCACCTTCTCTTGGACGGGGAGCTGTTTTTT	CASSPHLLLDGELFF
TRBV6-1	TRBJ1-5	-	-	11	TGTGCCAGCAGTGAAACGTTGCCCCAGCATTTT	CASSETLPQHF
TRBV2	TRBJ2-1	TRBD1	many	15	TGTGCCAGCAACCGAGACAGGGGGTTCTACAATGAGCAGTTCTTC	CASNRDRGFYNEQFF
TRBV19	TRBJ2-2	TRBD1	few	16	TGTGCCAGTAGTAGGGGACAGGACTCGATGACCGGGGAGCTGTTTTTT	CASSRGQDSMTGELFF
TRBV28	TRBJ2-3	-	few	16	TGTGCCAGCAGTTTACCGGGGCAGGGGTTAGGGCAGCCCCAGTATTTT	CASSLPGQGLGQPQYF
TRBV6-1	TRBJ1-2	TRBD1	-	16	TGTGCCAGCCGAAGACAGGGGAGCCTAGCGAACTATGGCTACACCTTC	CASRRQGSLANYGYTF
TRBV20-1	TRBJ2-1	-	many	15	TGCAGCGAAATGTCGGAGGGCAAGGTCGGAGATGAGCAGTTCTTC	CSEMSEGKVGDEQFF
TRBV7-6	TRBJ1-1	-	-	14	TGTGCCAGCAGCTTATATCGGGGGAAGACTGAAGCTTTCTTT	CASSLYRGKTEAFF
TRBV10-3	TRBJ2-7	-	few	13	TGTGCCATCAGCTCGAGGGAGGCGGGCGAGCAGTACTTC	CAISSREAGEQYF
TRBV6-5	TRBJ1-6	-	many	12	TGTGCCAGCATGAGTGGAAATTCACCCCTCCACTTT	CASMSGNSPLHF
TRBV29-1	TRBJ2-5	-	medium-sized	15	TGCAGCGTTTCCGGGGGAACAGGGAATCAAGAGACCCAGTACTTC	CSVSGGTGNQETQYF
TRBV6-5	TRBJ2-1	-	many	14	TGTGCCAGCAGTCTCGACGGATCCTACAATGAGCAGTTCTTC	CASSLDGSYNEQFF
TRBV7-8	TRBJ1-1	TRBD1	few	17	TGTGCCAGCAGCCTAGGGGCGGGGACAGGACCGAACACTGAAGCTTTCTTT	CASSLGAGTGPNTEAFF
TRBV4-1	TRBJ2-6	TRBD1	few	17	TGCGCCAGCAGCCAAGCCTCGACAGGGGCTGGGGCCAACGTCCTGACTTTC	CASSQASTGAGANVLTF
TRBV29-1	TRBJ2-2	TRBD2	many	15	TGCGCGGGAGGGCTAGCGGGAGTCGGGACCGGGGAGCTGTTTTTT	CAGGLAGVGTGELFF
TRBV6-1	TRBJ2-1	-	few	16	TGTGCCAGCAGCTCTCAAGCGGTAAGCTCCTACAATGAGCAGTTCTTC	CASSSQAVSSYNEQFF
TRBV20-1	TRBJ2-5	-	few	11	TGCAGCTCTCTAGCGAAAGAGACCCAGTACTTC	CSSLAKETQYF
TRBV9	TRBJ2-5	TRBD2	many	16	TGTGCCAGCAGCTCCCGACTAGCGGAAGAGGGAGAGACCCAGTACTTC	CASSSRLAEEGETQYF